This T cell receptor (beta chain) originates from a study of beta chain features in type 1 diabetes (dated by TCRdb to 2017 to 2018). Turning to the overall study: Mean age, gender distribution, total cell number and subset yield were not different between patients and healthy donors. The study compared TCRB repertoires of sorted circulating CD4+ T cell subsets between recently diagnosed type 1 diabetes patients and matched healthy donors. A total of around 110,000,000 sorted cells were examined across all samples, and RNA yield correlated strongly with the number of cells per subset. Regulatory and stem cell-like memory subsets were obtained from only 8 patients and roughly eight healthy donors, while naive and central memory subsets were obtained from all 30 or so donors.

Each donor gave one peripheral blood draw, averaging roughly 0.11 L, which was collected into heparinised tubes. Naive, central memory, regulatory and stem cell-like memory CD4+ T cells were sorted on a BD FACSAria II using a panel including CD45RO, CCR7, CD25, CD127, CD95 and CD27. Purity was above 95% for every sorted population. PBMCs were separated immediately by Lymphoprep density gradient centrifugation and were stained directly, without being cultured. Samples were stained and sorted in pairs, with one healthy donor and one patient per experiment, so that batch effects were minimized. Comment on this clone: Its binding antigen is unknown. Per-base quality was not reported, and no clone a single base away is much larger than it.

The entire amount of isolated RNA was reverse transcribed using the High Capacity cDNA Reverse Transcription Kit, so the sequenced TCRB transcripts were expressed ones. Naive, central memory and regulatory T cell samples underwent deep immunoSEQ sequencing, averaging about 3.57 million total reads per sample. After sorted cells were lysed in RLT buffer, RNA was extracted with DNase-treated RNeasy Micro or Mini kits, with the choice depending on cell number. To prevent cross-contamination, every cell subset was processed on its own, while patient and healthy donor samples were processed together. Using the immunoSEQ multiplex PCR, TCRB sequences were amplified from cDNA into 87-bp fragments spanning the CDR3 region. Amplicons were sequenced on the Illumina HiSeq platform. In the paper's pipeline: Synthetic template baselines were used to correct PCR bias computationally, reads within Hamming distance 2 were collapsed, and singletons that could not be merged were discarded. Reads were aligned against IMGT so that V, D and J genes, CDR3 length and insertions or deletions at six rearrangement sites could be assigned. Within each subset, clonotype counts were normalized to the number of sorted cells before true diversity and Gini coefficients were calculated with the tcR R package. The overlap coefficient, calculated on TCRB nucleotide sequences, was used to quantify repertoire sharing. Out-of-frame TCRB sequences from naive cells were analyzed as a proxy for the pre-selection repertoire. In TCRdb, the immuneACCESS table is reduced to in-frame sequences with V and J assigned. These tables do not hold every clone; where another copy was compared, an unresolved V gene accounts for under half, and the others remain unexplained. The V and J calls and clone size are taken from that table; D and trimming were inferred from the DNA. A total of 500,000 to 850,000 clones appear in this sample, over 12% of them only once. Less than 0.04% of the sample lies in the top ten.

CDR1 SQVTM and CDR2 ANQGSEA were looked up in the germline V gene. CDR3 length: 13 amino acids, cysteine to phenylalanine. Kept here is only the CDR3 DNA, which spans 39 bases and is read in frame from base 1. V and J lose 4 bases and 3 bases, and a span of 13 bases separates them. Study-level results and caveats: Patients with type 1 diabetes made fewer insertions and deleted more nucleotides at VDJ recombination sites, implying thymic rearrangement abnormalities. In all four CD4+ subsets, TCRB CDR3 length was moderately but significantly shorter in type 1 diabetes patients. Naive, central memory and regulatory TCRB repertoires appeared to be more similar among patients than among healthy donors. Shorter templates might be favored by PCR, yet because patient and control samples were amplified and corrected together, any such skew would affect both groups equally. Sequencing cDNA rather than genomic DNA could over-represent highly expressing activated cells, although activation and CD3 levels did not differ between groups. Because the HLA sub-analyses included only small numbers of individuals, any influence of HLA type on TCRB rearrangement was left unresolved.

The chain employs TRBV29-1 and TRBJ2-7; TRBD2 could be the D gene, as 6 bases match. The receptor was isolated from a man aged 18 to 29 with type 1 diabetes. The sequencing sample was made of naive CD4+ T cells from blood. The sample's cell subset or site label, in plain terms: true naive CD4+ T cells. The nucleotide sequence reads TGCAGCGTTGGGGCAGGGAGGTTCTACGAGCAGTACTTC. Its protein reads: CSVGAGRFYEQYF.